The clone carrying this TCR beta chain has ten or more counts. What it binds is not known. This sample was included in a study of Graves' ophthalmopathy and Graves' hyperthyroidism. Overall study: No treatment had been given when peripheral blood was collected at initial diagnosis.

Findings and limits, study-wide: Blood samples also showed most expanded thyroid clonotypes exceeding 0.001 frequency.

Germline V gives CDR1 MNHEY, CDR2 SVGAGI. The junction had 15 bases not matched to a gene; V was cut back by 4 bases and J by 12 bases. The CDR3 contains 14 residues. The TCR beta CDR3 regions underwent amplification from RNA transcripts. Following a first-round RT-PCR that used HTBI primers, a second-round multiplex PCR was carried out. TCRdb reprocessed the multiplex PCR reads via MiXCR and lists one record per CDR3 protein. The sample contains approximately 500,000 distinct CDR3 sequences, over 13% of which appear only once. This rearrangement joins TRBV6-5 to TRBJ2-7, with 7 bases lining up with TRBD2. The TCR originated in a woman aged 25 to 45 with Graves' ophthalmopathy. The sequencing sample was made of blood. CDR3: CASSLDLAAIFRYF. The CDR3 nucleotides are TGTGCCAGCAGTTTAGATCTAGCGGCTATTTTTCGGTACTTC.